The 23 T cell receptor beta chains in this list originate from one sample, sequenced in a study of T cells in women clearing cervical HPV infection. TCRdb keeps only in-frame clones here, not all; method: immunoSEQ multiplex PCR. This sample's clone table lists tens of thousands of clones. The sample taken for sequencing was blood buffy coat. The receptors were gathered from a woman aged 18 to 75 with a cervical HPV16 infection that either progressed to CIN3+ or cleared (not recorded which).

As for this clone: The read comes to an end 3 residues before the CDR3 does, leaving the germline J gene to fill in the end. The gene calls are TRBV20-1 and TRBJ2-7, with TRBD2 as a possible D gene (5 bases). Germline values: CDR1 DFQATT, CDR2 SNEGSKA (reference sequence). V shed 3 bases and J shed 3 bases, with 6 bases lying between them. The CDR3 length is 11 residues. The sequenced CDR3 bases are TGCAGTGCTAGGACTATCTACGAG. Its protein is CSARTIYE. The complete CDR3 reads CSARTIYEQYF.

About this clone: The read finishes 3 residues shy of the CDR3 end, and the germline J gene is used to complete it. The chain is built from TRBV7-2 and TRBJ1-5; a possible D gene is TRBD1 (6 bases). The V end lost 5 bases, the J end lost 4 bases, and 9 bases lay between the germline ends. CDR1 and CDR2 from the germline V gene are SGHTA and FQGNSA. This CDR3 region has 13 residues. CDR3 bases read: TGTGCCAGCAGCCCTCAGGGGAATCAGCCC. Protein product: CASSPQGNQP. The whole CDR3 region reads CASSPQGNQPQHF.

Comment on this clone: The read terminates 3 residues before the CDR3 end, so the remaining end is supplied by the germline J gene. The rearrangement joins TRBV20-1 to TRBJ1-4, with 9 bases fitting TRBD1. Trimming at V came to 1 base and at J to 6 bases, leaving 6 bases not matched to a gene. The CDR3 contains 15 residues. The germline gives CDR1 DFQATT, CDR2 SNEGSKA (reference sequence). The CDR3 reads CSARALRDRDEKLFF. The CDR3 DNA, read in part, is TGCAGTGCTAGAGCGCTCCGGGACAGGGATGAAAAA.

Comments on this clone: The read ends 3 residues shy of where the CDR3 ends; the end is completed using the germline J gene. This chain joins TRBV7-8 and TRBJ1-3, with D maybe TRBD1 (6 bases). Trimming took off 5 bases at V and 4 bases at J, with 18 bases between the two ends. Germline assignment: CDR1 SGHVS and CDR2 FQNEAQ. The length of the CDR3 is 16 residues. CDR3 DNA (partial): TGTGCCAGCAGCCCTCTAGACAGGCCGGCGGGAAACACC. It specifies CASSPLDRPAGNT. In full, the CDR3 is CASSPLDRPAGNTIYF.

The CDR3 loop is CASSVTSGYNEQFF. CDR3 bases read: TGTGCCAGCAGCGTGACTAGCGGGTACAATGAG. The chain links TRBV9 to TRBJ2-1; TRBD2 matches at 10 bases. The CDR3 extends 3 residues past the end of the read, so its final part is completed from the germline J gene. This CDR3 is 14 amino acids long. CDR1 and CDR2 (germline): SGDLS, YYNGEE. The ends lost 2 bases at V and 4 bases at J; junction bases unmatched: 0. The full variable domain, completed using reference TRBV9 and TRBJ2-1, is DSGVTQTPKHLITATGQRVTLRCSPRSGDLSVYWYQQSLDQGLQFLIQYYNGEERAKGNILERFSAQQFPDLHSELNLSSLELGDSALYFCASSVTSGYNEQFFGPGTRLTVL.

The CDR3 sequence: CASSQGGGYTF. CDR3 DNA (partial): TGTGCCAGCAGTCAGGGAGGAGGC. The rearrangement uses TRBV6-2 or TRBV6-3 and TRBJ1-2, with D perhaps matching TRBD1 (5 bases). The CDR3 extends 3 residues past the end of the read, so its final part is completed from the germline J gene. Germline CDR1 reads MNHEY; CDR2 reads SVGEGT. The CDR3 covers 11 residues.

Note on this clone: The DNA ends 3 residues before the CDR3 does, and the rest of the CDR3 is filled in from the germline J gene. V usage is TRBV11-2 and J usage is TRBJ1-2; D is possibly TRBD1 (6 bases). V was pared by 4 bases and J by 4 bases, with 13 bases between. Germline CDR1 SGHAT, CDR2 FQNNGV. The CDR3 sequence is 14 residues long. The CDR3 here is CASSWDTALYGYTF. The CDR3 bases that were read are TGTGCCAGCAGCTGGGACACAGCGCTCTATGGC.

A note on this clone: Read data end 3 residues before the CDR3 end; the end is taken from the germline J gene. The chain combines TRBV20-1 with TRBJ1-2; TRBD1 agrees at 11 bases. The CDR3 runs to 12 residues. Germline CDR1 reads DFQATT; CDR2 reads SNEGSKA (reference sequence). The CDR3 is CSARGGTGGYTF. The CDR3 bases that were read are TGCAGTGCTAGGGGAGGGACAGGGGGA.

Regarding this clone: The read halts 3 residues ahead of the CDR3 end, with the missing end drawn from the germline J gene. V usage is TRBV28 and J usage is TRBJ2-1, with 8 bases fitting TRBD2. Germline V lookup: CDR1 MDHEN, CDR2 SYDVKM. The CDR3 sequence is 15 residues long. J lost 6 bases, V lost 5 bases, and 9 bases had no gene match. Partial CDR3 DNA: TGTGCCAGCAGTCTTAGCGGGGTCGATAGCAATGAG. This translates into CASSLSGVDSNE. The complete CDR3 protein is CASSLSGVDSNEQFF.

About this clone itself: Read sequence stops 3 residues before the CDR3 end, and the germline J gene provides the missing end. This chain uses TRBV5-5 with TRBJ1-5; tentatively, D is TRBD1 (5 bases). V shed 0 bases and J shed 4 bases, with 11 bases lying between them. The CDR3 loop spans 15 amino acids. Germline lookup yields CDR1 SGHKS and CDR2 YYEKEE (reference sequence). The CDR3 loop is CASSLGWAGNQPQHF. The sequenced part of the CDR3 DNA is TGTGCCAGCAGCTTGGGATGGGCAGGGAATCAGCCC.

Turning to this clone: The read comes to an end 3 residues before the CDR3 does, leaving the germline J gene to fill in the end. The genes are TRBV29-1 and TRBJ2-2; a weak D match, TRBD1 (6 bases). This CDR3 is built from 13 residues. The V gene's germline CDR1 is SQVTM and CDR2 ANQGSEA. Trimming removed 7 bases from V and 3 bases from J, with 12 bases in between. The CDR3 reads CSARTDHTGELFF. The CDR3 bases that were read are TGCAGCGCCCGGACAGATCACACCGGGGAG.

Comment on this clone: The CDR3 end lies 3 residues beyond the end of the read and is filled in from the germline J gene. This sample also contains other DNA sequences that code for the same CDR3. The V call is TRBV7-3, the J call TRBJ2-3, with TRBD2 as a possible D gene (6 bases). Trimming removed 5 bases at V and 2 bases at J, with 14 bases between. From germline, CDR1 is SGHTA and CDR2 FQGTGA. The CDR3 has 15 amino acids. The CDR3: CASSLPGGVTDTQYF. The part of the CDR3 DNA that was read is TGTGCCAGCAGCCTACCAGGCGGGGTCACAGATACG.

Turning to this clone: The DNA ends 3 residues before the CDR3 does, and the rest of the CDR3 is filled in from the germline J gene. V gene TRBV10-1 combines with J gene TRBJ2-7, with D hard to call. CDR1 is WNHNN and CDR2 is SYGVQD in the germline V gene (reference sequence). The CDR3 sequence is 13 residues long. V lost 2 bases and J 5 bases, leaving 10 bases between the germline ends. The CDR3 loop is CASSETPRHEQYF. The sequenced CDR3 bases are TGCGCCAGCAGTGAGACCCCAAGGCACGAG.

A note on this clone: The read stops 3 residues short of the end of the CDR3; the missing end is completed from the germline J gene. This sequence joins TRBV28 and TRBJ1-2; 9 nucleotides agree with TRBD1. Germline loops: CDR1 MDHEN, CDR2 SYDVKM. The CDR3 runs 14 residues. V was clipped by 7 bases and J by 4 bases; unmatched bases: 7. The sequenced part of the CDR3 DNA is TGTGCCAGCATCCCTAGACAGGGGGGCTATGGC. Translated, it gives CASIPRQGGYG. The whole CDR3 protein reads CASIPRQGGYGYTF.

Remarks on this clone: Germline and junction disagree at one end, which may indicate a read error. The sequenced fragment ends 3 residues before the CDR3 boundary, so the rest is inferred from the germline J gene. The chain carries TRBV20-1 and TRBJ2-2, with D perhaps TRBD2 (6 bases). There are 15 residues in the CDR3. Per the germline V gene, CDR1 is DFQATT and CDR2 is SNEGSKA (reference sequence). CDR3 protein: CSARGAGRNTGELFF. The sequenced CDR3 bases are TGCAGTGCGAGAGGGGCGGGGCGGAACACCGGGGAG.

Note on this clone: With the read ending 3 residues before the CDR3 end, the germline J gene is used to fill in that end. V usage is TRBV18 and J usage is TRBJ2-6; D is possibly TRBD2 (6 bases). Trimming stripped 2 bases from V and 2 bases from J, with 10 bases between. Germline-derived CDR1 and CDR2 are KGHSH and LQKENI. The CDR3 is made up of 16 amino acids. CDR3 sequence reads: CASSPIPGAGANVLTF. The covered CDR3 bases are TGTGCCAGCTCACCAATCCCGGGGGCTGGGGCCAACGTC.

Comments on this clone: The read falls 3 residues short of the CDR3 end, and the missing part is taken from the germline J gene. The rearrangement uses TRBV11-2 and TRBJ1-1; D gene uncertain. This CDR3 region has 14 residues. The V gene's germline CDR1 is SGHAT and CDR2 FQNNGV. Trimming left V 6 bases short and J 4 bases short, with 15 bases between. The CDR3 here is CASSSDFQSTEAFF. CDR3 DNA, as far as it was read: TGTGCCAGCAGTTCCGATTTTCAGAGCACTGAA.

A word on this clone: The sequenced fragment ends 3 residues before the CDR3 boundary, so the rest is inferred from the germline J gene. J is TRBJ2-2 and V is TRBV30; D is unresolved. V lost 3 bases, J lost 0 bases, and 17 bases lay in between. Germline V gives CDR1 GTSNPN, CDR2 SVGIG (reference sequence). This CDR3 contains 17 residues. The covered CDR3 bases are TGTGCCTGGAGGGTCCAATGGGCACTCTCGAACACCGGGGAG. It codes for CAWRVQWALSNTGE. The complete CDR3 reads CAWRVQWALSNTGELFF.

As for this clone: Read coverage stops 3 residues before the CDR3 terminus; the germline J gene supplies the remainder. This chain uses TRBV5-6 with TRBJ2-1; 8 bases match TRBD1. V dropped 3 bases and J dropped 7; count of bases not matched to a gene: 9. The germline V gene encodes CDR1 SGHDT and CDR2 YYEEEE. This CDR3 region has 15 residues. The CDR3: CASSSILDRENEQFF. The CDR3 bases that were read are TGTGCCAGCAGCTCGATTTTGGACAGGGAAAATGAG.

A word on this clone: The read comes to an end 3 residues before the CDR3 does, leaving the germline J gene to fill in the end. The genes are TRBV19 and TRBJ1-1, with D uncertain. V lost 7 bases to trimming and J lost 6 bases, with 15 bases between them. Germline lookup yields CDR1 LNHDA and CDR2 SQIVND (reference sequence). The CDR3 loop spans 13 amino acids. This CDR3 reads CASMTTGGAEAFF. CDR3 DNA (partial): TGTGCCAGTATGACCACGGGTGGTGCTGAA.

A remark on this clone: The missing CDR3 end, 3 residues past where the read stops, is filled in from the germline J gene. The rearrangement uses TRBV20-1 and TRBJ2-7, with 11 bases that match TRBD1. The CDR3 is 14 residues long. The J segment lost 1 base and the V segment lost 5 bases, leaving 4 bases of the junction unmatched. Germline loops: CDR1 DFQATT, CDR2 SNEGSKA (reference sequence). CDR3: CSAGDRGASYEQYF. The DNA read from the CDR3 is TGCAGTGCTGGGGACAGGGGGGCATCCTACGAG.

About this clone: Read data end 3 residues before the CDR3 end; the end is taken from the germline J gene. The gene calls are TRBV5-1 and TRBJ2-1; 7 bases are shared with TRBD1. V dropped 2 bases and J dropped 7; count of bases not matched to a gene: 6. This CDR3 contains 14 residues. Germline loops: CDR1 SGHRS, CDR2 YFSETQ. The sequenced CDR3 bases are TGCGCCAGCAGCTTAAGGGGGCGCAGAAATGAG. It codes for CASSLRGRRNE. The whole CDR3 region reads CASSLRGRRNEQFF.

About this clone: The CDR3 end falls 3 residues outside the read, so it is completed with the germline J gene. The V call is TRBV7-9, the J call TRBJ1-6; 8 bases agree with TRBD1. This CDR3 has 14 residues. The V and J ends lost 8 bases and 7 bases, in that order; junction bases with no gene match: 7. Per the germline V gene, CDR1 is SEHNR and CDR2 is FQNEAQ (reference sequence). The CDR3: CASSRDRRNSPLHF. CDR3 DNA (partial): TGTGCCAGCTCTAGGGACAGGCGAAATTCACCC.